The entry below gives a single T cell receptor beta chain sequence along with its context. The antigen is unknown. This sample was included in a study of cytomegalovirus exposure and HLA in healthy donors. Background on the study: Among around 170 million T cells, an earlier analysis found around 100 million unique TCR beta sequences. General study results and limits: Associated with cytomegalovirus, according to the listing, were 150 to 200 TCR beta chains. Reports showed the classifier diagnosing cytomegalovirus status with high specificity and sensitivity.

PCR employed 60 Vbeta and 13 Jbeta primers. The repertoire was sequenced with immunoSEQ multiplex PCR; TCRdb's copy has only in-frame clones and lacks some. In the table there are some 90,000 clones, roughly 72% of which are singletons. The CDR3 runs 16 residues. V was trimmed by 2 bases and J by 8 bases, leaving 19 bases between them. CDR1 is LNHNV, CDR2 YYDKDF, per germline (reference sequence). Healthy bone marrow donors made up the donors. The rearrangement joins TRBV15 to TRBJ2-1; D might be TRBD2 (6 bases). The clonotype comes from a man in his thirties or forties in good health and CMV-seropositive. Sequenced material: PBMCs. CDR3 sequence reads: CATSRYQRAGLDEQFF. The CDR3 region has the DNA TGTGCCACCAGCAGATATCAGCGGGCAGGTCTCGATGAGCAGTTCTTC.